This T cell receptor beta chain was observed in a study of shared clonotypes between healthy human individuals. Deep-level assay runs were performed. The table came from immunoSEQ multiplex PCR; TCRdb's copy has only in-frame clones and leaves some out. The table lists 1.4 million to 1.5 million clones, roughly 96% of them singletons. CD4+ cells were split into CD45RA+ naive and CD45RA-negative memory subsets. Germline CDR1 is MGHRA and CDR2 is YSYEKL. With 0 bases removed from V and 5 bases from J, the gap between germline ends came to 18 bases. This CDR3 has 17 residues. The TCR originated in a man younger than 45 in good health. J is TRBJ2-3 and V is TRBV4-1; no clear D. The specimen was naive CD4+ T cells sorted from blood. Subset given: CD45RA+ positively selected. CDR3 protein: CASSQDGPLGIRDTQYF. The DNA for the CDR3 is TGCGCCAGCAGCCAAGATGGGCCCTTAGGAATAAGAGATACGCAGTATTTT.